This T cell receptor beta chain was identified in a study of cytomegalovirus exposure and HLA in healthy donors. Trimming removed 1 base at V and 0 bases at J, with 12 bases between. The CDR3 extends over 15 amino acids. CDR1 is SQVTM, CDR2 ANQGSEA, per germline. In regard to this clone: What it binds is unknown.

Overall study findings and caveats: A missense variant in DCLRE1C was later tied to TCR beta V- and J-gene trimming. Judged likely to be a sequencing artifact was a cluster of highly shared sequence variants. From TCR beta sequences, most subjects' HLA-A and HLA-B alleles were reportedly predicted accurately.

The PCR made use of 60 Vbeta and 13 Jbeta primers. The repertoire was sequenced with immunoSEQ multiplex PCR; TCRdb's copy has only in-frame clones and lacks some. The profile shows some 120,000 clones, approximately 70% of them singletons. The J gene is TRBJ1-1, the V gene TRBV29-1; a possible D gene is TRBD1 (6 bases). Sequenced input: PBMCs. This clonotype was obtained from a man between 25 and 39 years old in good health and CMV-seropositive. The CDR3 nucleotides are TGCAGCGTTGAAGGGACCCAGGGGATGAACACTGAAGCTTTCTTT. Its protein is CSVEGTQGMNTEAFF.